Below, 14 T cell receptor beta chains from the same sample are listed, as sequenced in a study of post-analysis software for immune sequencing data. Study-wide results and limits: With TRBV5-6, TRBV5-1 and TRBV20-1 included, 4 or 5 TRBV segments were more frequent in patients than in controls.

Their recognized antigens are unknown. Carried by the TCR beta cDNA libraries were unique molecular identifiers. TCRdb re-derived calls from the PCR reads in MiXCR, one entry per CDR3 protein. In the table there are approximately 400,000 distinct CDR3 sequences, less than 40% of which are singletons. Sequencing was carried out using blood. These receptors all stem from a girl under 18 with multiple sclerosis.

This clonotype was counted at least ten times. The gene calls are TRBV11-2 and TRBJ1-2; TRBD1 matches at 7 bases. CDR1 is SGHAT and CDR2 is FQNNGV in the germline V gene. The CDR3 covers 13 residues. V lost 5 bases and J lost 3; bases outside the gene matches: 3. The CDR3 region has the DNA TGTGCCAGCAGCAGAGGGACAGACTATGGCTACACCTTC. It encodes CASSRGTDYGYTF. The variable domain in full, completed from reference TRBV11-2 and TRBJ1-2, reads EAGVAQSPRYKIIEKRQSVAFWCNPISGHATLYWYQQILGQGPKLLIQFQNNGVVDDSQLPKDRFSAERLKGVDSTLKIQPAKLEDSAVYLCASSRGTDYGYTFGSGTRLTVV.

V gene TRBV29-1 combines with J gene TRBJ2-1; D is possibly TRBD1 (5 bases). The J call may be wrong; the DNA end is better matched by TRBJ2-7. The CDR3 spans 10 residues. The germline V gene has CDR1 SQVTM and CDR2 ANQGSEA. CDR3 in amino acids: CSVAGNEQYF. In DNA form, the CDR3 reads TGCAGCGTTGCAGGGAATGAGCAGTACTTC.

This clonotype showed up many times. The chain uses TRBV7-2 and TRBJ2-7, with TRBD2 matching 8 bases. V was clipped by 4 bases and J by 3 bases; unmatched bases: 5. This CDR3 region has 14 residues. Germline V gene lookup returns CDR1 SGHTA and CDR2 FQGNSA. The CDR3 bases are TGTGCCAGCAGCTCTCTAGCGGGTGACTACGAGCAGTACTTC. Translating gives CASSSLAGDYEQYF.

This clonotype was seen at least ten times. This rearrangement joins TRBV6-5 to TRBJ1-1; 7 bases fit TRBD1. The CDR3 is 16 amino acids. V lost 6 bases, J lost 3 bases, and 13 bases stayed unmatched. CDR1 and CDR2 (germline): MNHEY, SVGAGI. The CDR3 DNA is TGTGCCAGCAGAAAGACAGGGTGGGCGCCGGACACTGAAGCTTTCTTT. It specifies CASRKTGWAPDTEAFF.

This clonotype was counted only a few times. This sequence joins TRBV20-1 and TRBJ1-1; D not resolved. CDR1 DFQATT and CDR2 SNEGSKA come from the germline V gene (reference sequence). The CDR3 sequence is 15 residues long. V was shortened by 3 bases and J by 4 bases, with 18 bases between the two germline ends. The CDR3 DNA sequence: TGCAGTGCTAGGTTAGGGTTTCGTCTGAGCACTGAAGCTTTCTTT. It yields the protein CSARLGFRLSTEAFF.

The genes are TRBV4-3 and TRBJ1-5, with D possibly TRBD1 on 6 matching bases. Germline values: CDR1 LGHNA, CDR2 YSLEER. CDR3 length: 16 amino acids. Between the trimmed V and J ends, which lost 0 bases and 4 bases, there was a span of 13 bases. CDR3 nucleotide sequence: TGCGCCAGCAGCCAAGAAAGAAGGGGGGTTAATCAGCCCCAGCATTTT. Translation gives CASSQERRGVNQPQHF.

This clonotype has just a few counts. The rearrangement joins TRBV7-9 to TRBJ2-7; perhaps TRBD1 as D (5 bases). With 1 base removed from V and 6 bases from J, the gap between germline ends came to 13 bases. Germline CDR1 reads SEHNR; CDR2 reads FQNEAQ (reference sequence). The length of the CDR3 is 14 residues. The CDR3 DNA sequence: TGTGCCAGCAGCTTAGGGACGGACATTCGCGAGCAGTACTTC. Amino acids: CASSLGTDIREQYF.

A few counts support this clonotype. The V and J genes are TRBV20-1 and TRBJ2-4; D gene unclear. The CDR3 totals 16 residues. Germline assignment: CDR1 DFQATT and CDR2 SNEGSKA (reference sequence). The V end lost 1 base, the J end lost 0 bases, and 13 bases lay between the germline ends. The chain's CDR3 is CSARGNRELAKNIQYF. The CDR3 DNA is TGCAGTGCTAGAGGGAACCGAGAGCTAGCCAAAAACATTCAGTACTTC.

The table lists this clonotype with a few counts. The J gene is TRBJ2-5, the V gene TRBV7-9; no definite D call. The J call may be mistaken, given a closer DNA end match to TRBJ2-7. Germline V gene data show CDR1 as SEHNR and CDR2 as FQNEAQ (reference sequence). CDR3 length equals 14 residues. In DNA, the CDR3 is TGTGCCAGCAGCTGGGATACCAATAACTACGAGCAGTACTTC. It specifies CASSWDTNNYEQYF.

The chain joins TRBV29-1 to TRBJ2-7; D is unresolved. CDR3 length: 10 amino acids. Germline V gives CDR1 SQVTM, CDR2 ANQGSEA. V was cut by 6 bases and J by 3 bases, with 6 bases left in between. The CDR3 DNA reads as TGCAGCGTCCAGGACTACGAGCAGTACTTC. Residues: CSVQDYEQYF.

The CDR3 region has the DNA TGCAGTGCTAGACTTGACAGGGGTATCTATGGCTACACCTTC. Translation: CSARLDRGIYGYTF. V gene TRBV20-1 combines with J gene TRBJ1-2, with 8 bases matching TRBD1. The ends lost 2 bases at V and 4 bases at J; junction bases unmatched: 6. CDR3 length: 14 amino acids. CDR1 and CDR2 (germline): DFQATT, SNEGSKA (reference sequence).

This clonotype was seen a handful of times. CDR3 amino acids: CASSVNSYNEQFF. The CDR3 DNA reads TGTGCCAGCAGCGTAAACTCCTACAATGAGCAGTTCTTC. V gene TRBV7-3 combines with J gene TRBJ2-1; D remains ambiguous. V lost 5 bases and J lost 0, with 5 bases in between. Germline-derived CDR1 and CDR2 are SGHTA and FQGTGA. The CDR3 covers 13 residues.

A few counts support this clonotype. The chain uses TRBV20-1 and TRBJ2-5; D possibly uses TRBD1 or TRBD2 (6 bases each). This CDR3 has 13 residues. V was clipped by 2 bases and J by 5 bases, with 12 bases between them. Germline CDR1 is DFQATT and CDR2 is SNEGSKA (reference sequence). CDR3 DNA: TGCAGTGCTAGACTCCAGGGGAGGGAGACCCAGTACTTC. Protein sequence: CSARLQGRETQYF.

This clonotype was seen a handful of times. The chain is built from TRBV6-5 and TRBJ2-7; D not resolved. The ends were cut back, 10 bases at V and 0 bases at J, with 13 bases in the middle. The CDR3 extends over 13 amino acids. The V gene's germline CDR1 is MNHEY and CDR2 SVGAGI. As DNA, the CDR3 is TGTGCCACTAGGGATCCTAACTCCTACGAGCAGTACTTC. Protein: CATRDPNSYEQYF.